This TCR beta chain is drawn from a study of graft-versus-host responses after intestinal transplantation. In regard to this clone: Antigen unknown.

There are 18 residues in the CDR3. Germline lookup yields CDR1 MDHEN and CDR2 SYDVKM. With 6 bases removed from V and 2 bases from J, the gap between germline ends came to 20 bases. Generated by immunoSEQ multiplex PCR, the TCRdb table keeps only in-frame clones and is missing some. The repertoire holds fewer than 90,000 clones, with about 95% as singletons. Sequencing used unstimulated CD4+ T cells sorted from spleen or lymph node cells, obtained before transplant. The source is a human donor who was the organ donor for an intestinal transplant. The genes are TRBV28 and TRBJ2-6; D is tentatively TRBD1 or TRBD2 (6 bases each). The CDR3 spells CASSPRGAGVAGANVLTF. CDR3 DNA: TGTGCCAGCAGCCCAAGGGGGGCAGGGGTGGCTGGGGCCAACGTCCTGACTTTC.